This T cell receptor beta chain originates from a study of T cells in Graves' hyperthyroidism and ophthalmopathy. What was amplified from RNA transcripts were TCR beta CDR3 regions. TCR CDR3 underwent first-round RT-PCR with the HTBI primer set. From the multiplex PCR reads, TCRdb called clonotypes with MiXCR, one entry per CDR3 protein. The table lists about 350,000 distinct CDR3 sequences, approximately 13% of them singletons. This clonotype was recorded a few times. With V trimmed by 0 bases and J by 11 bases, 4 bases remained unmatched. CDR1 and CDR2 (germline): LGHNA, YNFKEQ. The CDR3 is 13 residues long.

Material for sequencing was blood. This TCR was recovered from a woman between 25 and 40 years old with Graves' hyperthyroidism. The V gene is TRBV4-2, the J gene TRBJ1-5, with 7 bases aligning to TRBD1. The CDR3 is CASSQDDQGAQHF. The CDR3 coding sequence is TGTGCCAGCAGCCAAGACGACCAGGGGGCCCAGCATTTT.